The 17 T cell receptor beta chains listed next were all sequenced from one sample in a study of shared clonotypes between healthy human individuals. Repertoires were generated with immunoSEQ multiplex PCR, while TCRdb's copy carries only in-frame clones and drops some. The sample has about 1,800,000 clones, approximately 94% seen once; the top ten hold under 1.5%. CD8 cells regarded as naive lacked CD45RO, were positively chosen for CCR7, and omitted terminally differentiated effector memory CD45RA+ cells. Sample: naive CD8+ T cells sorted from blood. The receptor source for this set is a man in his late teens or twenties in good health.

The V gene is TRBV5-5, the J gene TRBJ2-7; 11 bases line up with TRBD2. The CDR3 contains 19 residues. Germline V gene data show CDR1 as SGHKS and CDR2 as YYEKEE (reference sequence). Germline trimming cut 3 bases from V and 7 bases from J; bases unmatched to any gene: 21. CDR3 region: CASSSPETSGTPLLGEQYF. The CDR3 DNA reads as TGTGCCAGCAGCTCTCCCGAGACTAGCGGGACCCCACTCCTTGGGGAGCAGTACTTC.

This clone was recorded only once. The rearrangement uses TRBV10-3 and TRBJ1-2; D is unresolved. Germline V lookup: CDR1 ENHRY, CDR2 SYGVKD. Trimming took off 4 bases at V and 4 bases at J, with 25 bases between the two ends. This CDR3 spans 18 amino acids. The CDR3 DNA sequence: TGTGCCATCAGTGGACACTCCGGAAGATCTGATGAGTTCTATGGCTACACCTTC. Protein product: CAISGHSGRSDEFYGYTF.

This clone was counted a single time. The chain carries TRBV4-1 and TRBJ1-1, with D perhaps matching TRBD1 (5 bases). The CDR3 is 14 residues long. V shed 5 bases and J shed 4 bases, with 14 bases lying between them. CDR1 and CDR2 (germline): MGHRA, YSYEKL. This CDR3 is CASSYSDGATEAFF. The CDR3 nucleotides read TGCGCCAGCAGCTACTCGGATGGGGCCACTGAAGCTTTCTTT.

This clone was detected only once. The rearrangement joins TRBV5-1 to TRBJ2-7; 9 bases fit TRBD1. J was trimmed by 5 bases and V by 3 bases; bases with no gene match: 9. The V gene's germline CDR1 is SGHRS and CDR2 YFSETQ. This CDR3 spans 15 amino acids. For the CDR3, the DNA is TGCGCCAGCAGCTCCGCCGGGACAGGGACTGACGAGCAGTACTTC. Translated, it gives CASSSAGTGTDEQYF.

The J gene is TRBJ1-4, the V gene TRBV27; the match to TRBD1 covers 7 bases. Germline trimming cut 5 bases from V and 8 bases from J; bases unmatched to any gene: 8. CDR1 MNHEY and CDR2 SMNVEV come from the germline V gene (reference sequence). This CDR3 comprises 14 residues. CDR3 sequence reads: CASSGQGGREKLFF. The CDR3, as DNA: TGTGCCAGCAGTGGCCAGGGGGGGCGGGAAAAACTGTTTTTT.

The rearrangement uses TRBV28 and TRBJ1-6; no reliable D call. Germline assignment: CDR1 MDHEN and CDR2 SYDVKM. This CDR3 comprises 17 residues. V was trimmed by 1 base and J by 7 bases, leaving 17 bases between them. The CDR3 sequence is CASSLLSVGTQNSPLHF. The CDR3 DNA reads TGTGCCAGCAGTTTATTAAGCGTCGGCACGCAGAATTCACCCCTCCACTTT.

This chain links TRBV7-8 with TRBJ2-7; TRBD2 aligns across 10 bases. J gave up 5 bases and V 5 bases, and 12 bases lay outside the gene matches. The CDR3 is made up of 16 amino acids. Germline CDR1 is SGHVS and CDR2 is FQNEAQ. CDR3 DNA sequence: TGTGCCAGCAGCGGTTTATGGTCTCTAGCGGGAGACGAGCAGTACTTC. This gives the protein CASSGLWSLAGDEQYF.

V gene TRBV7-8 combines with J gene TRBJ2-3; D uncertain. The V and J ends lost 1 base and 2 bases respectively, with 4 bases between them. The V gene's germline CDR1 is SGHVS and CDR2 FQNEAQ. This CDR3 comprises 13 residues. The CDR3: CASSLVDTDTQYF. CDR3 sequence (DNA): TGTGCCAGCAGCTTAGTAGACACAGATACGCAGTATTTT.

The chain has TRBV5-4 and TRBJ2-7; D could derive from TRBD1 or TRBD2 (6 bases each). The V end lost 4 bases, the J end lost 3 bases, and 17 bases lay between the germline ends. CDR3 length equals 15 residues. Germline V gene data show CDR1 as SGHNT and CDR2 as YYREEE (reference sequence). In nucleotides, the CDR3 is TGTGCCAGCAGCCACCTTGGGGGGCCGGGCTACGAGCAGTACTTC. It yields the protein CASSHLGGPGYEQYF.

The chain links TRBV10-1 to TRBJ2-7; 9 bases map to TRBD1. CDR1 WNHNN and CDR2 SYGVQD come from the germline V gene (reference sequence). V lost 8 bases, J lost 4 bases, and 6 bases stayed unmatched. This CDR3 contains 13 residues. The CDR3 is CASVMDRGYEQYF. CDR3 coding DNA: TGCGCCAGCGTTATGGACAGGGGTTACGAGCAGTACTTC.

The table lists this clone with a count of one. The rearrangement uses TRBV5-4 and TRBJ2-2; TRBD1 agrees at 11 bases. This CDR3 region has 15 residues. Trimming cost V 3 bases and J 6 bases; bases outside gene matches: 4. Germline-derived CDR1 and CDR2 are SGHNT and YYREEE (reference sequence). The CDR3 DNA follows: TGTGCCAGCAGCTCCGGGACAGGGGGTTCCGGGGAGCTGTTTTTT. Amino acid sequence: CASSSGTGGSGELFF.

The chain links TRBV19 to TRBJ2-2; unclear D gene. This CDR3 contains 14 residues. V gave up 10 bases and J gave up 1 base, with 13 bases separating them. Germline V lookup: CDR1 LNHDA, CDR2 SQIVND (reference sequence). The CDR3 nucleotides are TGTGCCACCTCACTTGGGCTGAACACCGGGGAGCTGTTTTTT. The encoded protein is CATSLGLNTGELFF.

The chain uses TRBV5-1 and TRBJ2-1; D possibly matches TRBD1 or TRBD2 (5 bases each). CDR1 is SGHRS, CDR2 YFSETQ, per germline. There are 16 residues in the CDR3. Trimming removed 3 bases from V and 4 bases from J, with 17 bases in between. This CDR3 is CASSSWLGAGYNEQFF. The CDR3 bases are TGCGCCAGCAGCTCCTGGTTAGGGGCGGGTTACAATGAGCAGTTCTTC.

The J gene is TRBJ1-2, the V gene TRBV5-8, with no clear D. Germline lookup yields CDR1 SGHTS and CDR2 YDEGEE. CDR3 length equals 16 residues. V lost 3 bases and J 2 bases, leaving 17 bases between the germline ends. CDR3 coding DNA: TGTGCCAGCAGCTACTTTTCCGACTCTCCGAACTATGGCTACACCTTC. It codes for CASSYFSDSPNYGYTF.

This clone was detected only once. The V and J genes are TRBV30 and TRBJ1-4; D ambiguous. Germline lookup yields CDR1 GTSNPN and CDR2 SVGIG (reference sequence). Trimming took 3 bases from V and 0 from J, leaving 5 bases between them. This CDR3 has 13 amino acids. CDR3 bases: TGTGCCTGGAGCGGACCAACTAATGAAAAACTGTTTTTT. Residues: CAWSGPTNEKLFF.

This clone was detected only once. In the same sample, other DNA sequences code for this CDR3. This sequence joins TRBV28 and TRBJ2-5; 8 bases match TRBD1. This CDR3 region has 14 residues. Trimming took 3 bases from V and 5 from J; bases not matched to a gene: 5. Germline lookup yields CDR1 MDHEN and CDR2 SYDVKM. This chain's CDR3 is CASSFQGAGETQYF. The CDR3 DNA sequence: TGTGCCAGCAGTTTTCAGGGGGCAGGGGAGACCCAGTACTTC. Variable domain in full (rest from reference TRBV28 and TRBJ2-5): DVKVTQSSRYLVKRTGEKVFLECVQDMDHENMFWYRQDPGLGLRLIYFSYDVKMKEKGDIPEGYSVSREKKERFSLILESASTNQTSMYLCASSFQGAGETQYFGPGTRLLVL.

The chain joins TRBV15 to TRBJ2-5; D is undetermined. The germline V gene has CDR1 LNHNV and CDR2 YYDKDF (reference sequence). The V end was cut by 0 bases, the J end by 2 bases, with 13 bases between. The CDR3 contains 16 residues. CDR3 in amino acids: CATSRDSSAMQETQYF. In nucleotides, the CDR3 is TGTGCCACCAGCAGAGATTCGTCGGCCATGCAAGAGACCCAGTACTTC.